The TCR beta chain described here comes from a study of graft-versus-host responses after intestinal transplantation (dated by TCRdb to about 2021). Background for the entire study: The transplants that recipients got were multivisceral, liver-intestinal, or isolated intestinal. Rather than being sequenced by the commercial service, samples from a few later patients were sequenced in-house on an Illumina MiSeq and processed with MiXCR. Every recipient was given anti-thymocyte globulin induction, followed by around three years of maintenance tacrolimus and steroids. Graft-versus-host and host-versus-graft alloreactive T cell clones were tracked in the graft, circulation and bone marrow after intestinal transplantation using bulk TCR-beta CDR3 sequencing. To identify alloreactive clones, pre-transplant mixed lymphocyte reaction products were sequenced and then compared with unstimulated pre-transplant donor and recipient T cells. A peak of at least 4% donor T cells among recipient peripheral blood mononuclear cells was the definition used for donor T cell macrochimerism. Of the 20 to 25 intestinal transplant recipients enrolled in the cohort, one of whom was a retransplant, a few patients without pretransplant specimens were excluded. Points the paper makes about the study in general: Early after transplant, peak levels of circulating GvH clones were associated with declines in HvG clones. The relatively low number and heterogeneity of intestinal transplant patients limited the conclusions. High GvH to HvG T cell clonal ratios were observed in the allografts of patients with donor T cell macrochimerism. GvH clones were detected in recipient bone marrow, and some of these GvH clones were observed earlier in ileal mucosa or blood, consistent with an intestinal mucosal origin.

In the case of this clone: Its antigen is unknown. No much larger clone exists at a distance of one base, and base qualities are not known.

From the cysteine up to the phenylalanine, the CDR3 has a length of 15 residues. Just CDR3 DNA is preserved here, 45 bases in frame from base 1. The CDR1 and CDR2 encoded by the germline V gene (reference sequence) are SGHNT and YYREEE. Here V drops 3 bases and J drops 3 bases, and the junction holds 1 base not matched to any gene. To prepare the library, the immunoSEQ multiplex PCR assay was applied. For most patients, genomic DNA was isolated with the Qiagen DNeasy Blood and Tissue Kit and shipped frozen to Adaptive Biotechnologies for TCR sequencing. For most patients, high-throughput TCR-beta CDR3 sequencing of genomic DNA was performed by Adaptive Biotechnologies. For the original study's pipeline: Adaptive's ImmunoSEQ software was the source of the TCR sequencing data for fewer than 20 patients, while three other patients were processed with MiXCR and VDJtools. To correct CD4 versus CD8 sorting errors, sequences present in both subsets at a frequency ratio below 5:1 were removed. CDR3 nucleotide sequences shared between donor and recipient were removed because their origin could not be assigned. To count as alloreactive, a clone needed at least 2-fold expansion over unstimulated cells and a minimum CFSE-low frequency of 0.002% (template counts) or 0.001% (read counts). Mappable clones were those detected in sequenced pre-transplant spleen, lymph node, or MLR CFSE-low populations of the donor or recipient. The cumulative frequency of alloreactive clones was calculated as a percentage of all sequences, weighted by copy number. Here the immuneACCESS table is served through TCRdb, limited to in-frame sequences with V and J called. Missing clones are a known gap in these copies; in checked studies unresolved V genes cover under half, and the rest lacks a known reason. The V and J calls and clone size are taken from that table; D and trimming were inferred from the DNA. Present in this sample are tens of thousands of clones, approximately 94% of which were seen just once. Approximately 0.2% of the sample is held by the ten biggest clonotypes.

According to the study, the label for this sample's time point signals: cells obtained before transplantation from donor or recipient. CD3+CD4+ and CD3+CD8+ populations were FACS-sorted from unstimulated pre-transplant donor and recipient cells taken from spleen or lymph nodes. The input for sequencing was unstimulated CD4+ T cells sorted from spleen or lymph node cells, taken before transplant. The chain links TRBV5-4 with TRBJ2-5; TRBD2 aligns with 14 central bases. This receptor was taken from a human donor who was the organ donor for an intestinal transplant. The bases read TGTGCCAGCAGCTCGGGACTAGCGGGGGAAGAGACCCAGTACTTC. It specifies CASSSGLAGEETQYF.